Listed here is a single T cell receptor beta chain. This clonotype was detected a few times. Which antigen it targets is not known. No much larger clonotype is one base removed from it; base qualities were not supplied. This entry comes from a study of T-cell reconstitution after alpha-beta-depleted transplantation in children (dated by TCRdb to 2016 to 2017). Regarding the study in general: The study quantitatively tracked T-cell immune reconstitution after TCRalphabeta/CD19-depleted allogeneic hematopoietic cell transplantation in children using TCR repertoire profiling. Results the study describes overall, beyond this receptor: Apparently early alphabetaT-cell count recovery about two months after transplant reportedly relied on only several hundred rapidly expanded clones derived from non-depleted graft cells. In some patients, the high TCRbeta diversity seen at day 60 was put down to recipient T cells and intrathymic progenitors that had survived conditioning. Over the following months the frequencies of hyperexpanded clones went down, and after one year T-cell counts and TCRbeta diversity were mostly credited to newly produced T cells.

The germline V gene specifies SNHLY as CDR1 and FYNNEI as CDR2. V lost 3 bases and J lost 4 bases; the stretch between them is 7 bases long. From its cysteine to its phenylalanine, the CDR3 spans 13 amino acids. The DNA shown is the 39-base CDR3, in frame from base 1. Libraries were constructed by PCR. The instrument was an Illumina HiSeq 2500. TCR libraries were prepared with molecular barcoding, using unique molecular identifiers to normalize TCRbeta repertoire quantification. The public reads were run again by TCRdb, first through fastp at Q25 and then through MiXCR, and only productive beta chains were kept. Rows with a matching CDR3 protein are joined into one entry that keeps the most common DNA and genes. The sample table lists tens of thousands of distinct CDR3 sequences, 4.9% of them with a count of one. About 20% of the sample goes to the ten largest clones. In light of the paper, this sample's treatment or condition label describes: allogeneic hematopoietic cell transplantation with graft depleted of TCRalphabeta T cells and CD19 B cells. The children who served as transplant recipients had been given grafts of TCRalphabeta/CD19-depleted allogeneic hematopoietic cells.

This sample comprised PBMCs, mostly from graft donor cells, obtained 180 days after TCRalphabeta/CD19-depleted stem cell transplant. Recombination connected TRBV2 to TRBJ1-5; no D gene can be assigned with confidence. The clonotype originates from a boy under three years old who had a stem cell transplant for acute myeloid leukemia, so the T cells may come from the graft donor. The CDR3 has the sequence CASSEEGNQPQHF. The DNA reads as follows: TGTGCCAGCAGTGAGGAAGGGAATCAGCCCCAGCATTTT.